Sequencing of this TCR beta chain was carried out in a study of shared clonotypes between healthy human individuals. CDR1 and CDR2 from the germline V gene are SGHNT and YYREEE (reference sequence). The CDR3 contains 14 residues. Trimming at V came to 4 bases and at J to 8 bases, leaving 7 bases not matched to a gene. Here immunoSEQ multiplex PCR was the method, and the copy in TCRdb shows in-frame clones only, minus some. This sample carries fewer than 800,000 clones, roughly 94% of them seen once, and the ten largest clones take nearly 25%. Naive CD8 cells lacked CD45RO and underwent positive selection for CCR7, leaving out terminally differentiated effector memory CD45RA+ cells. This clone was seen just once.

The chain employs TRBV5-4 and TRBJ2-1, with 9 bases fitting TRBD1. This sequence was found in a man younger than 40 in good health. Sequenced material: naive CD8+ T cells sorted from blood. The DNA of the CDR3 is TGTGCCAGCAGCACCGGGACAGGGCTGGATGAGCAGTTCTTC. Its protein is CASSTGTGLDEQFF.